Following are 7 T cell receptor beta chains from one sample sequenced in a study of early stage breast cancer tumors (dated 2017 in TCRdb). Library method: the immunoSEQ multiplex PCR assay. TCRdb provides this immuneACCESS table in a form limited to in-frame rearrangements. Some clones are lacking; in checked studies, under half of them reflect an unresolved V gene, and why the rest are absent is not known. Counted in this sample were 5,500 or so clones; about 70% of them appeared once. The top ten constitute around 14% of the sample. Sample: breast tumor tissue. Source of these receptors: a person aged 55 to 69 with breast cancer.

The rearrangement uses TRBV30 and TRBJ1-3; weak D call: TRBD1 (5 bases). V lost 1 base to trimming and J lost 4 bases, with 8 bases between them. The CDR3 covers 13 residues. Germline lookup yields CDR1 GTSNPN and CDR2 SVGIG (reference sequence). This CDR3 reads CAWSGAGGNTIYF. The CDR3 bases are TGTGCCTGGAGTGGGGCAGGGGGAAACACCATATATTTT.

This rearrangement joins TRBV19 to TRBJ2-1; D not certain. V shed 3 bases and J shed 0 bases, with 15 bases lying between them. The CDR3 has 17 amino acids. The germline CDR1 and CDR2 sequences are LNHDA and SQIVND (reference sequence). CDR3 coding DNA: TGTGCCAGTAGTATCATCTCCGTCCGTAGCTCCTACAATGAGCAGTTCTTC. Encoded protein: CASSIISVRSSYNEQFF.

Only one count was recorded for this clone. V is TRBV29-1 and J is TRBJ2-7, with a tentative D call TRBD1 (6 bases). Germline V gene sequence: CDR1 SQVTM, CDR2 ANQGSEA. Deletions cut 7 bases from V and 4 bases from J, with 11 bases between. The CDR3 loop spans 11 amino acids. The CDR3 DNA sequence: TGCAGCGCCCGACAGGCGTACGAGCAGTACTTC. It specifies CSARQAYEQYF.

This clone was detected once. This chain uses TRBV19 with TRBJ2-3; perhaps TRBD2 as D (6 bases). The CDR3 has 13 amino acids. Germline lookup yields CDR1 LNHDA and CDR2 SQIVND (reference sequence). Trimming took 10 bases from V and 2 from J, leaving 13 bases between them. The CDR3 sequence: CATAGLLTDTQYF. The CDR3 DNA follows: TGTGCCACCGCGGGACTCCTCACAGATACGCAGTATTTT.

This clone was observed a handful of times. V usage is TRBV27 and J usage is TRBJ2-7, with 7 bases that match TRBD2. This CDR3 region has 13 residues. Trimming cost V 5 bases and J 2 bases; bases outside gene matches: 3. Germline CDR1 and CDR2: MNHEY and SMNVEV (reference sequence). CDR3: CASSPGGTYEQYF. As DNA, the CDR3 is TGTGCCAGCAGTCCGGGGGGAACCTACGAGCAGTACTTC.

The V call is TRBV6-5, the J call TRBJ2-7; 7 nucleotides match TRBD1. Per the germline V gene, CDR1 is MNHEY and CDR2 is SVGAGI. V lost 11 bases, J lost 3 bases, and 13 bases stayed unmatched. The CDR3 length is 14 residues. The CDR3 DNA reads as TGTGCCTCGAAGTCCCGGGACAGCCACTACGAGCAGTACTTC. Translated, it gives CASKSRDSHYEQYF.

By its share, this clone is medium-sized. The CDR3 DNA sequence: TGTGCCAGCAGGCAGGGTCACGGGGAGCTGTTTTTT. This codes for CASRQGHGELFF. V is TRBV25-1 and J is TRBJ2-2; D may be TRBD1 (5 bases). The CDR3 totals 12 residues. The V and J ends lost 6 bases and 7 bases respectively, with 9 bases between them. From germline, CDR1 is MGHDK and CDR2 SYGVNS.